The rows below give T cell receptor beta chains drawn from one sample of a study of cytomegalovirus exposure and HLA in healthy donors. The method was immunoSEQ multiplex PCR; TCRdb's version includes in-frame clones alone and lacks a portion of them. Of roughly 100,000 clones listed, around 75% are singletons. The material sequenced was PBMCs. The receptors stem from a male donor in good health and CMV-seropositive. CDR3s include the opening cysteine and the closing phenylalanine or tryptophan. A D gene is named only where the DNA matches it firmly.

V gene | D gene | CDR3 protein
TRBV6-1 | TRBD2 | CASRDYSREQYF
TRBV6-5 | - | CASTLGNTIYF
TRBV5-1 | TRBD2 | CASSGRGYNEQFF
TRBV11-2 | - | CASSLTGGTQYF
TRBV19 | TRBD1 | CASSTGQGPETQYF
TRBV5-8 | - | CASSPRTAEAFF
TRBV4-2 | TRBD1 | CASSQDVQGVSGYTF
TRBV6-5 | - | CASSYSRRTDQDTQYF
TRBV4-1 | - | CASSQAWRVDTQYF
TRBV6-1 | - | CASSERAYYEQYF
TRBV19 | TRBD1 | CASSISLPGQAYSNQPQHF
TRBV5-1 | TRBD2 | CASSQNTGGGSEQYF
TRBV4-2 | - | CASSQGRGAHTNTEAFF
TRBV10-2 | TRBD1 | CASSRDRDNSPLHF
TRBV7-9 | - | CASSNPRDTTYEQYF
TRBV6-6 | - | CASSSRLGRAIYEQYF
TRBV21-1 | - | CAGPGQGFTGELFF
TRBV5-1 | TRBD2 | CASSLERAGNEQFF
TRBV15 | - | CATRAAPKETQYF
TRBV27 | - | CASSLTGFNYGYTF
TRBV29-1 | TRBD2 | CSVGDDSSGIELSTDTQYF
TRBV7-6 | TRBD1 | CASSLEVGQYYEQYF
TRBV6-5 | TRBD1 | CASTRGQTNYGYTF
TRBV7-2 | TRBD1 | CASSLPGQGSHNEQFF
TRBV6-5 | - | CASRTGTQPQHF
TRBV6-7 | - | CASSYSSQGGFDEQYF
TRBV4-1 | TRBD1 | CASSPTGQGTDTQYF
TRBV11-2 | - | CASSLVGQIQETQYF
TRBV2 | - | CASTRIGEVTEAFF
TRBV5-1 | TRBD1 | CASSIRQGGTPQETQYF
TRBV7-3 | - | CASSSGGRGEQFF
TRBV5-8 | - | CASSLVQTGNTIYF
TRBV7-9 | - | CASSNGGTYGYTF
TRBV18 | - | CASSPLDSFYEQYF
TRBV7-6 | - | CASSLTGWTGELFF
TRBV4-3 | TRBD1 | CASSRDSGRAEAFF
TRBV27 | TRBD2 | CASSLRATQLAGSNYEQYF
TRBV19 | - | CASSKGQPPNQPQHF
TRBV9 | - | CASSVGTNRNTEAFF
TRBV5-1 | TRBD2 | CASSWRGGETDTQYF
TRBV14 | - | CASSLRGAASDYEQYF
TRBV7-6 | - | CASDWGGGAPEAFF
TRBV27 | - | CASSSLSHASETQYF
TRBV28 | - | CASSVGPTGELFF
TRBV5-1 | TRBD1 | CASSTGGAVNYGYTF
TRBV4-1 | - | CASSQGQGGQPQHF